This TCR beta chain is drawn from a study of CXCR3-negative and CXCR3-positive naive CD8 T cells. General study points: Naive cells that were CXCR3-positive had more hydrophobic TRB CDR3s (compared with CXCR3-negative naive cells).

Note on this clonotype: Its antigen is undetermined.

The CDR3 spans 15 residues. Germline assignment: CDR1 MNHEY and CDR2 SVGEGT. The method, 5' RACE with UMI labels, was used to prepare the TRB cDNA libraries. TCRdb reprocessed the 5' RACE reads, with one entry per CDR3 protein and no DNA. The sample includes tens of thousands of distinct CDR3 sequences. The source of this sequence is a human donor in good health. Some clones in this sample may be carry-over from other donors' samples. What was sequenced was naive CXCR3- CD8+ T cells from blood. Specified subset: CD45RO-CCR7+CD27+CD95- naive CD8+ T cells lacking CXCR3 (TNR3-). This chain links TRBV6-2 or TRBV6-3 with TRBJ2-3; TCRdb picks TRBD2, but there is no DNA to check that call. CDR3 sequence reads: CASSYGTSPADTQYF.